The 8 T cell receptor beta chains listed next were all sequenced from one sample in a study of beta chain features in type 1 diabetes. Expressed TCRB transcripts were sequenced after all isolated RNA was converted to cDNA. The protocol was immunoSEQ multiplex PCR, while the TCRdb copy is restricted to in-frame clones and leaves out a portion. In the table there are some 19,000 clones, about 50% of which are singletons. Sequencing was done on a sample of stem cell memory CD4+ T cells from blood. Receptors were obtained from a man aged 18 to 29 in good health.

The chain employs TRBV29-1 and TRBJ2-7; 7 bases are shared with TRBD2. The germline V gene encodes CDR1 SQVTM and CDR2 ANQGSEA. Trimming took 5 bases from V and 0 from J; bases not matched to a gene: 10. The CDR3 loop spans 15 amino acids. The CDR3 DNA sequence: TGCAGCGTTTCGACTAGCCAATTAAGCTCCTACGAGCAGTACTTC. Its translation is CSVSTSQLSSYEQYF.

This clone came up once. The V gene is TRBV7-3, the J gene TRBJ2-7; maybe TRBD2 (6 bases). V was cut by 3 bases and J by 4 bases, with 10 bases left in between. Germline-derived CDR1 and CDR2 are SGHTA and FQGTGA. The CDR3 has 13 residues. The CDR3, as DNA: TGTGCCAGCAGCTTGGGGACTGGATACGAGCAGTACTTC. Translated, it gives CASSLGTGYEQYF. The whole variable domain, remainder taken from reference TRBV7-3 and TRBJ2-7, is GAGVSQTPSNKVTEKGKYVELRCDPISGHTALYWYRQSLGQGPEFLIYFQGTGAADDSGLPNDRFFAVRPEGSVSTLKIQRTERGDSAVYLCASSLGTGYEQYFGPGTRLTVT.

The chain combines TRBV7-9 with TRBJ1-2; a weak D match, TRBD1 (6 bases). The CDR3 extends over 16 amino acids. V dropped 5 bases and J dropped 5 bases, with 21 bases sitting between them. CDR1 SEHNR and CDR2 FQNEAQ come from the germline V gene (reference sequence). The CDR3 sequence is CASSPPAAGTRYGYTF. CDR3 DNA: TGTGCCAGCAGCCCCCCGGCAGCGGGGACAAGATATGGCTACACCTTC.

This rearrangement joins TRBV5-1 to TRBJ2-5; TRBD1 matches 7 bases. The last part of the DNA fits TRBJ2-7 better; the J call may be wrong. The CDR3 has 14 residues. Germline V CDR1 and CDR2: SGHRS, YFSETQ. The CDR3 here is CASSPITGVYEQYF. The CDR3 nucleotides read TGCGCCAGCAGCCCGATCACAGGGGTCTACGAGCAGTACTTC.

This clone has only a few counts. The chain employs TRBV6-6 and TRBJ1-5, with 9 bases aligning to TRBD1. The CDR3 has 15 residues. CDR1 and CDR2 from the germline V gene are MNHNY and SVGAGI (reference sequence). The V gene end was trimmed by 3 bases and the J gene end by 4 bases; junction bases not matched to a gene: 4. The CDR3 DNA follows: TGTGCCAGCAGTTATGGCGGACAGGGGAATCAGCCCCAGCATTTT. Encoded protein: CASSYGGQGNQPQHF.

This clone turned up a few times. V and J are TRBV19 and TRBJ2-7; no definite D call. CDR1 is LNHDA and CDR2 is SQIVND in the germline V gene (reference sequence). The V gene lost 3 bases and the J gene lost 1 base, with 7 bases spanning the gap. This CDR3 comprises 13 residues. The CDR3, as DNA: TGTGCCAGTAGTATGGCCCGATCCTACGAGCAGTACTTC. Translation gives CASSMARSYEQYF.

The chain employs TRBV29-1 and TRBJ1-1; D unclear. Germline V lookup: CDR1 SQVTM, CDR2 ANQGSEA. CDR3 length: 11 residues. V lost 6 bases, J lost 0 bases, and 5 bases lay in between. This CDR3 is CSVIVNTEAFF. The CDR3 region has the DNA TGCAGCGTAATAGTGAACACTGAAGCTTTCTTT.

The rearrangement uses TRBV7-6 and TRBJ2-3, with D unresolved. CDR3 size: 11 residues. Germline V gives CDR1 SGHVS, CDR2 FNYEAQ. The V end lost 5 bases, the J end lost 4 bases, and 4 bases lay between the germline ends. CDR3 loop: CASSRADTQYF. The CDR3 DNA follows: TGTGCCAGCAGCCGTGCAGATACGCAGTATTTT.